The 3 T cell receptor beta chains presented below share a single source sample, sequenced in a study of T cell responses to AZD1222 COVID-19 vaccine. Method: immunoSEQ multiplex PCR; TCRdb's copy keeps in-frame clones and lacks some. The sample includes more than 95,000 clones, 88% of them seen just once. The input for sequencing was peripheral blood, taken on day 0 of AZD1222 vaccination. The receptors were gathered from an adult in good health.

The gene calls are TRBV7-2 and TRBJ1-5; D unclear. This CDR3 has 15 residues. Germline V gives CDR1 SGHTA, CDR2 FQGNSA. Trimming left V 1 base short and J 7 bases short, with 14 bases between. The CDR3 loop reads CASSLVGGSLQPQHF. The CDR3 DNA is TGTGCCAGCAGCTTAGTGGGTGGCAGTTTACAGCCCCAGCATTTT.

The V call is TRBV27, the J call TRBJ2-1; the match to TRBD1 covers 11 bases. Germline CDR1 and CDR2: MNHEY and SMNVEV (reference sequence). Trimming cost V 5 bases and J 3 bases; bases outside gene matches: 6. The CDR3 sequence is 16 residues long. As DNA, the CDR3 is TGTGCCAGCAGTCGGACCGGGACAGGGGGCTACAATGAGCAGTTCTTC. Protein sequence: CASSRTGTGGYNEQFF.

The V call is TRBV27, the J call TRBJ1-1; no firm D call. V was pared by 0 bases and J by 4 bases, with 6 bases between. Germline V gene lookup returns CDR1 MNHEY and CDR2 SMNVEV (reference sequence). This CDR3 spans 13 amino acids. This chain's CDR3 is CASSLSWGTEAFF. The CDR3 DNA is TGTGCCAGCAGTTTATCCTGGGGCACTGAAGCTTTCTTT.